These 10 T cell receptor beta chains share one sample of origin, sequenced in a study of blood T cells in healthy people across ages. A sample-barcoded 5' primer and a J-beta primer mix were used in a second PCR of roughly 6 to 11 cycles. TCRdb re-called the 5' RACE reads with MiXCR, one entry per CDR3 protein. In the table there are 1.5 million to 2 million distinct CDR3 sequences, under 30% of which are singletons. Material: blood. The receptors derive from a young woman in good health.

This clonotype was seen more than once but under ten times. This rearrangement joins TRBV28 to TRBJ2-5, with 7 bases fitting TRBD2. Germline V gene lookup returns CDR1 MDHEN and CDR2 SYDVKM. CDR3 length equals 13 residues. The junction had 7 bases not matched to a gene; V was cut back by 10 bases and J by 2 bases. CDR3 in DNA: TGTGCCACCGTGAGCGGGAATCAAGAGACCCAGTACTTC. It specifies CATVSGNQETQYF.

The chain recombines TRBV7-2 with TRBJ2-7, with 9 bases matching TRBD2. Germline V gene lookup returns CDR1 SGHTA and CDR2 FQGNSA. There are 16 residues in the CDR3. Losses at the gene ends were 9 bases for V and 7 bases for J; bases not matched to a gene: 19. CDR3 nucleotide sequence: TGTGCCAGTAGCCGTAGCGGGGGCAATTCCTACAATGAGCAGTACTTC. It is translated as CASSRSGGNSYNEQYF.

Details on this clonotype: Its ends do not fully match the called genes, so a read error is possible. The chain links TRBV12-3 or TRBV12-4 to TRBJ2-1; no firm D call. This CDR3 has 12 residues. The CDR3 region has the DNA TGTGCCAGCAGAACAGACACCAATGAGCGGTTCTTC. This translates into CASRTDTNERFF.

This chain links TRBV20-1 with TRBJ2-7, with TRBD2 matching over 8 bases. Germline CDR1 DFQATT, CDR2 SNEGSKA (reference sequence). The CDR3 covers 15 residues. V lost 6 bases to trimming and J lost 7 bases; unmatched junction nucleotides: 17. The DNA for the CDR3 is TGCAGTGCCGAGACGTCTAGCGGGTTCTACAATGAGCAGTACTTC. This codes for CSAETSSGFYNEQYF.

The chain couples TRBV5-1 to TRBJ2-2; D tentatively fits TRBD1 or TRBD2 (6 bases each). With 3 bases removed from V and 1 base from J, the gap between germline ends came to 16 bases. The germline gives CDR1 SGHRS, CDR2 YFSETQ. This CDR3 comprises 17 residues. CDR3 sequence reads: CASSSLGGTLNTGELFF. CDR3 bases: TGCGCCAGCAGCTCCCTAGGGGGGACATTGAACACCGGGGAGCTGTTTTTT.

In regard to this clonotype: This could be a read error, since a much larger clone is one nucleotide away. The chain links TRBV5-1 to TRBJ2-5, with a weak D call TRBD1 (6 bases). V lost 0 bases and J 11 bases, leaving 20 bases between the germline ends. This CDR3 has 15 residues. CDR1 and CDR2 (germline): SGHRS, YFSETQ. CDR3 in amino acids: CASSLELRRDNEQYF. CDR3 coding DNA: TGCGCCAGCAGCTTGGAGCTCAGACGGGACAATGAGCAGTACTTC.

This clonotype has only a few counts. The gene calls are TRBV27 and TRBJ1-6, with 9 bases matching TRBD1. This CDR3 comprises 15 residues. Germline V CDR1 and CDR2: MNHEY, SMNVEV (reference sequence). Trimming cost V 7 bases and J 8 bases; bases outside gene matches: 9. CDR3 protein: CASTLAGTGYSPLHF. The CDR3 DNA is TGTGCCAGCACCCTTGCCGGGACAGGGTATTCACCCCTCCACTTT.

Comment on this clonotype: This sequence may be a read error, since a much larger clone differs from it by one base. The CDR3 DNA reads TGTGCCATCGGGTCAATGGGGGGCGACTACGGGCAGTACTTC. Residues: CAIGSMGGDYGQYF. V is TRBV10-3 and J is TRBJ2-5; D tentatively reads TRBD1 or TRBD2 (6 bases each). Trimming took 8 bases from V and 11 from J, leaving 24 bases between them. From germline, CDR1 is ENHRY and CDR2 SYGVKD. The CDR3 is made up of 14 amino acids.

The rearrangement links TRBV4-1 to TRBJ2-2; 8 positions agree with TRBD1. V dropped 1 base and J dropped 4; count of bases not matched to a gene: 11. This CDR3 contains 18 residues. Germline V lookup: CDR1 MGHRA, CDR2 YSYEKL. DNA of the CDR3: TGCGCCAGCAGCCAAGGCGGCAGGGGGCAGTCGGGCACCGGGGAGCTGTTTTTT. Its protein is CASSQGGRGQSGTGELFF.

This chain links TRBV6-6 with TRBJ1-4; 8 bases are a match to TRBD1. V lost 8 bases to trimming and J lost 6 bases; unmatched junction nucleotides: 5. CDR3 length: 13 amino acids. The germline gives CDR1 MNHNY, CDR2 SVGAGI (reference sequence). The CDR3 region is CASGTGPDEKLFF. CDR3 nucleotide sequence: TGTGCCAGCGGGACAGGACCGGATGAAAAACTGTTTTTT.